Presented here are 30 T cell receptor beta chains from one specimen sequenced in a study of healthy donors' naive CD4 and CD8 T cells. Each TCR library used around 540 ng of total RNA and a linear amplification protocol. TCRdb reprocessed the reads via MiXCR and lists one record per CDR3 protein. The table lists approximately 200,000 distinct CDR3 sequences, around 80% of them singletons. Material: naive CD4+ and CD8+ T cells sorted from blood, pooled from several donors. Receptor source: a pool of human donors in good health; the sample pools cells from several healthy donors.

This rearrangement joins TRBV6-2 or TRBV6-3 to TRBJ2-7, with D perhaps matching TRBD1 (6 bases). Trimming took 0 bases from V and 3 from J, leaving 18 bases between them. This CDR3 contains 17 residues. Germline loops: CDR1 MNHEY, CDR2 SVGEGT. The CDR3 loop is CASSYSAGAIRFYEQYF. Written as DNA, the CDR3 is TGTGCCAGCAGTTACTCCGCAGGGGCCATCCGATTCTACGAGCAGTACTTC.

The J gene is TRBJ2-1, the V gene TRBV29-1, with D hard to call. This CDR3 has 14 amino acids. Germline CDR1 reads SQVTM; CDR2 reads ANQGSEA. V was clipped by 3 bases and J by 0 bases, with 9 bases between them. The CDR3, as DNA: TGCAGCGTTGAGGGCGGTAGCTCCTACAATGAGCAGTTCTTC. Protein sequence: CSVEGGSSYNEQFF.

V is TRBV11-2 and J is TRBJ2-7; D unresolved. Germline V CDR1 and CDR2: SGHAT, FQNNGV. With 1 base removed from V and 5 bases from J, the gap between germline ends came to 3 bases. The CDR3 length is 11 residues. Here the CDR3 DNA reads TGTGCCAGCAGCTTAGCGGACGAGCAGTACTTC. It encodes CASSLADEQYF.

This sequence joins TRBV4-2 and TRBJ1-2; no clear D gene. Germline CDR1 reads LGHNA; CDR2 reads YNFKEQ. This CDR3 spans 15 amino acids. The ends were cut back, 0 bases at V and 7 bases at J, with 15 bases in the middle. DNA for the CDR3: TGTGCCAGCAGCCAAGATATAGGAACTTCAGCTGGCTACACCTTC. This translates into CASSQDIGTSAGYTF.

The chain joins TRBV27 to TRBJ2-7; perhaps TRBD1 as D (5 bases). Per germline, CDR1 MNHEY and CDR2 SMNVEV (reference sequence). This CDR3 is 13 amino acids long. V gave up 3 bases and J gave up 2 bases, with 8 bases separating them. The CDR3 region is CASSFDSTYEQYF. The DNA for the CDR3 is TGTGCCAGCAGTTTCGACAGTACCTACGAGCAGTACTTC.

The chain carries TRBV4-3 and TRBJ2-1; TRBD1 matches 10 bases. Trimming at V came to 4 bases and at J to 9 bases, leaving 9 bases not matched to a gene. CDR3 size: 15 residues. In germline, CDR1 is LGHNA, CDR2 YSLEER. This chain's CDR3 is CASSLGQGLGTEQFF. The CDR3 DNA follows: TGCGCCAGCAGCCTGGGACAGGGGCTAGGCACTGAGCAGTTCTTC.

The CDR3 bases are TGTGCCAGTAGTATATTTGTGATCGGGGTAGCCAAAAACATTCAGTACTTC. Amino acids: CASSIFVIGVAKNIQYF. The V and J genes are TRBV19 and TRBJ2-4, with D tentatively TRBD2 (5 bases). The CDR3 consists of 17 residues. Trimming pared 2 bases from V and 0 bases from J, leaving 14 bases between. Germline lookup yields CDR1 LNHDA and CDR2 SQIVND (reference sequence). Looking up the rest from reference TRBV19 and TRBJ2-4 gives the full variable domain: DGGITQSPKYLFRKEGQNVTLSCEQNLNHDAMYWYRQDPGQGLRLIYYSQIVNDFQKGDIAEGYSVSREKKESFPLTVTSAQKNPTAFYLCASSIFVIGVAKNIQYFGAGTRLSVL.

The chain recombines TRBV6-2 or TRBV6-3 with TRBJ2-1; D uncertain. Per the germline V gene, CDR1 is MNHEY and CDR2 is SVGEGT. The CDR3 contains 15 residues. Trimming removed 8 bases at V and 5 bases at J, with 19 bases between. The CDR3 bases are TGTGCCAGCTATTCTTTCCCAGGACCTAACAATGAGCAGTTCTTC. This sequence encodes CASYSFPGPNNEQFF.

This rearrangement joins TRBV24-1 to TRBJ2-5, with 8 bases matching TRBD1. From germline, CDR1 is KGHDR and CDR2 SFDVKD. The junction had 8 bases not matched to a gene; V was cut back by 4 bases and J by 5 bases. This CDR3 is 15 amino acids long. CDR3 coding DNA: TGTGCCACCAGTGACCCTCAGGGGGCCGGCGAGACCCAGTACTTC. This encodes CATSDPQGAGETQYF.

The rearrangement joins TRBV29-1 to TRBJ1-1; D not certain. Germline V lookup: CDR1 SQVTM, CDR2 ANQGSEA. The CDR3 length is 14 residues. The ends were cut back, 6 bases at V and 1 base at J, with 15 bases in the middle. The CDR3 is CSVVDAPRNTEAFF. Written as DNA, the CDR3 is TGCAGCGTAGTAGATGCCCCTAGGAACACTGAAGCTTTCTTT.

The gene calls are TRBV29-1 and TRBJ2-7; 10 bases map to TRBD1. Germline V gives CDR1 SQVTM, CDR2 ANQGSEA. V trimming: 4 bases; J trimming: 6 bases; junction bases outside the gene matches: 12. The CDR3 spans 15 residues. DNA of the CDR3: TGCAGCGTTGTAATACCGGGACAGGGGATGGGCGAGCAGTACTTC. Amino acid sequence: CSVVIPGQGMGEQYF.

J is TRBJ2-1 and V is TRBV24-1, with 10 bases aligning to TRBD1. The CDR3 contains 16 residues. The germline V gene encodes CDR1 KGHDR and CDR2 SFDVKD. J was trimmed by 4 bases and V by 1 base; bases with no gene match: 3. The CDR3 loop is CATSDFGQGGYNEQFF. CDR3 DNA: TGTGCCACCAGTGATTTCGGACAGGGGGGATACAATGAGCAGTTCTTC.

The J gene is TRBJ2-7, the V gene TRBV29-1; 12 positions agree with TRBD2. Per germline, CDR1 SQVTM and CDR2 ANQGSEA. The CDR3 covers 14 residues. The CDR3: CSGLAGLSTYEQYF. CDR3 in DNA: TGCAGTGGACTAGCGGGATTATCAACCTACGAGCAGTACTTC.

In this sample, this clonotype turned up once. V usage is TRBV27 and J usage is TRBJ2-7; unclear D gene. The CDR3 runs 11 residues. Germline loops: CDR1 MNHEY, CDR2 SMNVEV (reference sequence). Trimming removed 5 bases at V and 7 bases at J, with 9 bases between. The CDR3 is CASSQGWEQYF. The CDR3, as DNA: TGTGCCAGCAGTCAAGGGTGGGAGCAGTACTTC.

The chain's CDR3 is CATVTYNEQFF. CDR3 DNA sequence: TGTGCCACCGTAACCTACAATGAGCAGTTCTTC. The chain has TRBV19 and TRBJ2-1, with no clear D. This CDR3 is built from 11 residues. Germline V CDR1 and CDR2: LNHDA, SQIVND (reference sequence). Deletions cut 10 bases from V and 2 bases from J, with 6 bases between. Full variable domain (rest looked up from reference TRBV19 and TRBJ2-1): DGGITQSPKYLFRKEGQNVTLSCEQNLNHDAMYWYRQDPGQGLRLIYYSQIVNDFQKGDIAEGYSVSREKKESFPLTVTSAQKNPTAFYLCATVTYNEQFFGPGTRLTVL.

This clonotype turned up a few times. V gene TRBV19 combines with J gene TRBJ1-2; tentatively, D is TRBD1 (5 bases). V dropped 6 bases and J dropped 6 bases, with 17 bases sitting between them. This CDR3 region has 14 residues. Germline V gives CDR1 LNHDA, CDR2 SQIVND (reference sequence). Here the CDR3 DNA reads TGTGCCAGTAGAGCTCTCAGGGAGGAAAATGGCTACACCTTC. Translated: CASRALREENGYTF.

Written as DNA, the CDR3 is TGCAGCGTTGATGAGGGGGGTGAGCAGTTCTTC. As protein: CSVDEGGEQFF. The chain is built from TRBV29-1 and TRBJ2-1; D is tentatively TRBD1 or TRBD2 (6 bases each). Germline CDR1 SQVTM, CDR2 ANQGSEA. The CDR3 has 11 residues. The germline V and J ends were trimmed by 3 bases and 9 bases, with 9 bases remaining between them.

The chain joins TRBV12-3 or TRBV12-4 to TRBJ1-1, with a tentative D call TRBD1 (6 bases). The CDR3 has 14 residues. Trimming took off 3 bases at V and 3 bases at J, with 11 bases between the two ends. CDR3 loop: CASSFQGRDTEAFF. CDR3 DNA sequence: TGTGCCAGCAGTTTCCAGGGGCGGGACACTGAAGCTTTCTTT.

This clonotype has only a few counts. The rearrangement joins TRBV5-5 to TRBJ1-5; D ambiguous. The V end lost 2 bases, the J end lost 7 bases, and 7 bases lay between the germline ends. The germline V gene has CDR1 SGHKS and CDR2 YYEKEE (reference sequence). The CDR3 covers 12 residues. The CDR3 sequence is CASSFGDQPQHF. The CDR3 DNA follows: TGTGCCAGCAGCTTCGGAGACCAGCCCCAGCATTTT.

The gene calls are TRBV6-5 and TRBJ2-7; no reliable D call. The germline CDR1 and CDR2 sequences are MNHEY and SVGAGI. The CDR3 sequence is 12 residues long. The ends were cut back, 4 bases at V and 6 bases at J, with 10 bases in the middle. The CDR3 DNA reads TGTGCCAGCAGTTCGACTTTTTCCGAGCAGTACTTC. Translated: CASSSTFSEQYF.

This chain connects TRBV6-5 to TRBJ2-7; perhaps TRBD2 as D (6 bases). The CDR3 consists of 15 residues. Per germline, CDR1 MNHEY and CDR2 SVGAGI. V was cut by 5 bases and J by 0 bases, with 14 bases left in between. CDR3 sequence: CASSKREVVSYEQYF. CDR3 nucleotides: TGTGCCAGCAGTAAAAGGGAGGTAGTCTCCTACGAGCAGTACTTC.

The genes are TRBV29-1 and TRBJ2-3; maybe TRBD1 (6 bases). CDR3 size: 14 residues. Germline V gene lookup returns CDR1 SQVTM and CDR2 ANQGSEA. The V end was cut by 6 bases, the J end by 4 bases, with 17 bases between. This CDR3 reads CSVARGGLADTQYF. The CDR3 DNA follows: TGCAGCGTCGCCAGGGGTGGCCTGGCAGATACGCAGTATTTT.

This chain links TRBV5-6 with TRBJ1-5; 8 nucleotides agree with TRBD1. Germline values: CDR1 SGHDT, CDR2 YYEEEE. CDR3 length equals 14 residues. After removal of 0 bases from V and 5 bases from J, the junction contained 1 base not matched to a gene. The CDR3 DNA sequence: TGTGCCAGCAGCTTGGGACAGGGGCATCAGCCCCAGCATTTT. Its protein is CASSLGQGHQPQHF.

This clonotype turned up a few times. V and J are TRBV19 and TRBJ1-5; no reliable D call. Germline V CDR1 and CDR2: LNHDA, SQIVND (reference sequence). The CDR3 sequence is 16 residues long. Trimming stripped 1 base from V and 6 bases from J, with 16 bases between. Here the CDR3 reads CASSIVRPGYGQPQHF. The CDR3 bases are TGTGCCAGTAGTATAGTAAGGCCCGGGTACGGTCAGCCCCAGCATTTT.

The chain has TRBV29-1 and TRBJ1-2; 10 bases align to TRBD1. The CDR3 runs to 13 residues. Germline assignment: CDR1 SQVTM and CDR2 ANQGSEA. V dropped 7 bases and J dropped 4; count of bases not matched to a gene: 6. This CDR3 reads CSAETGGSYGYTF. The CDR3 coding sequence is TGCAGCGCCGAGACAGGGGGCAGCTATGGCTACACCTTC.

The chain carries TRBV29-1 and TRBJ2-2, with a possible D match to TRBD1 (5 bases). CDR1 and CDR2 from the germline V gene are SQVTM and ANQGSEA. This CDR3 comprises 13 residues. V gave up 4 bases and J gave up 5 bases, with 11 bases separating them. The CDR3 DNA is TGCAGCGTTGTGTCAGGGCGGACCGGGGAGCTGTTTTTT. Its translation is CSVVSGRTGELFF.

The V gene is TRBV29-1, the J gene TRBJ2-5; TRBD1 matches at 7 bases. The CDR3 extends over 14 amino acids. V gave up 7 bases and J gave up 2 bases; unmatched junction bases: 10. CDR1 and CDR2 (germline): SQVTM, ANQGSEA. The CDR3 is CSGRGGASQETQYF. In nucleotides, the CDR3 is TGCAGCGGCCGAGGGGGCGCGAGTCAAGAGACCCAGTACTTC.

J is TRBJ2-5 and V is TRBV13, with 7 bases that match TRBD2. The germline CDR1 and CDR2 sequences are PRHDT and FYEKMQ (reference sequence). The CDR3 is 16 residues long. Losses at the gene ends were 5 bases for V and 2 bases for J; bases not matched to a gene: 11. For the CDR3, the DNA is TGTGCCAGCAGCCGGCGCGTAGCGGGTTATCAAGAGACCCAGTACTTC. Translation: CASSRRVAGYQETQYF.

The V call is TRBV19, the J call TRBJ2-1, with a tentative D call TRBD2 (5 bases). The germline V and J ends were trimmed by 6 bases and 4 bases, with 19 bases remaining between them. Germline values: CDR1 LNHDA, CDR2 SQIVND (reference sequence). This CDR3 comprises 16 residues. CDR3 nucleotide sequence: TGTGCCAGTAGCATTACTAGTCAGTGGGCGTACAATGAGCAGTTCTTC. It encodes CASSITSQWAYNEQFF. Using reference TRBV19 and TRBJ2-1 for the parts outside the CDR3, the full variable domain is DGGITQSPKYLFRKEGQNVTLSCEQNLNHDAMYWYRQDPGQGLRLIYYSQIVNDFQKGDIAEGYSVSREKKESFPLTVTSAQKNPTAFYLCASSITSQWAYNEQFFGPGTRLTVL.

The J gene is TRBJ2-5, the V gene TRBV29-1; 7 bases are a match to TRBD2. The germline gives CDR1 SQVTM, CDR2 ANQGSEA. The CDR3 has 16 amino acids. Trimming took 7 bases from V and 4 from J; bases not matched to a gene: 18. CDR3 in amino acids: CSALSGGGRALETQYF. Written as DNA, the CDR3 is TGCAGCGCCCTCTCCGGGGGAGGGAGGGCCCTAGAGACCCAGTACTTC.